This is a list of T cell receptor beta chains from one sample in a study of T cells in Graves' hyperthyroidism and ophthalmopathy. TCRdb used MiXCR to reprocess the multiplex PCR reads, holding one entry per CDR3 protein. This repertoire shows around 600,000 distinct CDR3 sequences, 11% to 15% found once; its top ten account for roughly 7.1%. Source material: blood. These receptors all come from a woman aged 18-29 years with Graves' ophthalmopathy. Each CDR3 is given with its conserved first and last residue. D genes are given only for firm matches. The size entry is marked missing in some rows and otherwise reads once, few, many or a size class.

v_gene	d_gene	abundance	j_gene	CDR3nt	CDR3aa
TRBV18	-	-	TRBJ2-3	TGTGCCAGCTCACGGGTTCCAGCTGTTACAGATACGCAGTATTTT	CASSRVPAVTDTQYF
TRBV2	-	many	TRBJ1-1	TGTGCCAGCAGTGAGACGCCAGGGACATTTAACACTGAAGCTTTCTTT	CASSETPGTFNTEAFF
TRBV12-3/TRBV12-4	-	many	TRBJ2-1	TGTGCCAGCAGTTTTTTCCGTTCAGACAATGAGCAGTTCTTC	CASSFFRSDNEQFF
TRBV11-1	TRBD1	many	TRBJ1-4	TGTGCCAGCAGCTTCGGGACAGCTAATGAAAAACTGTTTTTT	CASSFGTANEKLFF
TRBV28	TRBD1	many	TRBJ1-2	TGTGCCAGCAGTCCGTCCGGACAGGTATTATCCCGTGGCTACACCTTC	CASSPSGQVLSRGYTF
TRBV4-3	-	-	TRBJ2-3	TGCGCCAGCAGCCAAGATCTGCGGGTTACAGATACGCAGTATTTT	CASSQDLRVTDTQYF
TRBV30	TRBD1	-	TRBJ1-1	TGTGCCTGGAGTCGACAGGGGCAAGCTTTCTTT	CAWSRQGQAFF
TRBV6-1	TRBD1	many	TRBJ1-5	TGTGCCAGCAGCCCTACAGGGGTTAGCAATCAGCCCCAGCATTTT	CASSPTGVSNQPQHF
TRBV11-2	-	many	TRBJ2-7	TGTGCCAGCAGCTCCATGACAGGTTTTAGAGCCTACGAGCAGTACTTC	CASSSMTGFRAYEQYF
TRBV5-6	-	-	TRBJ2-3	TGTGCCAGCAGCTTGGCCGGGCAGCCGGAGGGAGATACGCAGTATTTT	CASSLAGQPEGDTQYF
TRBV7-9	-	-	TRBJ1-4	TGTGCCAGCAGCTTAGCAGGTCCCAGCTTTAATGAAAAACTGTTTTTT	CASSLAGPSFNEKLFF
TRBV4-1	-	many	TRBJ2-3	TGCGCCAGCAGCCAAGTTGGGCTCCCCACAGATACGCAGTATTTT	CASSQVGLPTDTQYF
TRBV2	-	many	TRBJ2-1	TGTGCCAGCAGTGGGACCCATGGGGATGAGCAGTTCTTC	CASSGTHGDEQFF
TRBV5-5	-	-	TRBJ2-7	TGTGCCAGCAGCATCAGGGTACGGGTCCTCCCCTACGAGCAGTACTTC	CASSIRVRVLPYEQYF
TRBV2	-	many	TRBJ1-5	TGTGCCAGCAATCCCTTGGGAGGGCGCAATCAGCCCCAGCATTTT	CASNPLGGRNQPQHF
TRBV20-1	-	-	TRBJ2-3	TGCAGTGTGGGGGCAGATACGCAGTATTTT	CSVGADTQYF
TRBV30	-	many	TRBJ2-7	TGTGCCTGGAGTATGGTGGAGAGAACCTACGAGCAGTACTTC	CAWSMVERTYEQYF
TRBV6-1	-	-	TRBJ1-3	TGTGCCAGCAAACACCTCCTCGGAAACACCATGTATTTT	CASKHLLGNTMYF
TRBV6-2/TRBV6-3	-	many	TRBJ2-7	TGTGCCAGCTCAAATCCTATCGATTCCTACGAGCAGTACTTC	CASSNPIDSYEQYF
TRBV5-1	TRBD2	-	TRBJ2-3	TGCGCCAGCAGCACTGGACTAGCGGGAGCGGATACGCAGTATTTT	CASSTGLAGADTQYF
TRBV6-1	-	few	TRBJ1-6	TGTGCCAGCAGTGAACAGGGCGGCTTGAATAATTCACCCCTCCACTTT	CASSEQGGLNNSPLHF
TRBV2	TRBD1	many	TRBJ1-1	TGTGCCAGCAGTGAAGTCTCCAGGGGGCGCACTGAAGCTTTCTTT	CASSEVSRGRTEAFF
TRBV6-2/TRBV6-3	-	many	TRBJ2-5	TGTGCCAGCAGTTACCTCGGCGGCCCCGGAGAGACCCAGTACTTC	CASSYLGGPGETQYF
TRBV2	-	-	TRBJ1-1	TGTGCCAGCCAGGGGCGGGGCACTGAAGCTTTCTTT	CASQGRGTEAFF
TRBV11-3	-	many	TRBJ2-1	TGTGCCAGCAGCTTAGGCCCTGATAGTAATGAGCAGTTCTTC	CASSLGPDSNEQFF
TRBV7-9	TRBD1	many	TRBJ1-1	TGTGCCAGCAGCCCCCGGCTGGGACAGATGAACACTGAAGCTTTCTTT	CASSPRLGQMNTEAFF
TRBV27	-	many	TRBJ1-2	TGTGCCAGCAGTGCTCTGATGGGGCGCGAGGACTATGGCTACACCTTC	CASSALMGREDYGYTF
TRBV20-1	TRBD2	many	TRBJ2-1	TGCAGTGTCAGGACTAGCGGAGGGGGCAATGAGCAGTTCTTC	CSVRTSGGGNEQFF
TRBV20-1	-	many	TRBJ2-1	TGCAGTGCTAGTCTAGGGACTCGCTGGCCCAATGAGCAGTTCTTC	CSASLGTRWPNEQFF
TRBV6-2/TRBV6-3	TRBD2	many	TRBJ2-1	TGTGCCAGCAGTTGGGGGGGTGAGCAGTTCTTC	CASSWGGEQFF
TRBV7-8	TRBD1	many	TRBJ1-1	TGTGCCAGCAGCTTAGCCCGGGACAGGTACACTGAAGCTTTCTTT	CASSLARDRYTEAFF
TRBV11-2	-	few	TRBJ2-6	TGTGCCAGCAGCTTAGATTACTCAGGACCAGAAGGTACTGGGGCCAACGTCCTGACTTTC	CASSLDYSGPEGTGANVLTF
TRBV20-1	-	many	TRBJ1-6	TGCAGTGCTAGAGATAACAGATGGGGCTCCTATAATTCACCCCTCCACTTT	CSARDNRWGSYNSPLHF
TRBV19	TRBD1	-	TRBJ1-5	TGTGCCAGTACCCGAGGGACAGGGGGCAGTCAGCCCCAGCATTTT	CASTRGTGGSQPQHF
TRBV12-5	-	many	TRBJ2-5	TGTGCTAGTGGGGACTGGTCGGGCCGCTCAAGGGGGGGAGTTCCCCAAGAGACCCAGTACTTC	CASGDWSGRSRGGVPQETQYF
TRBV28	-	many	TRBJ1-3	TGTGCCAGCAGTCCCGTGGTTCACTCTGGAAACACCATATATTTT	CASSPVVHSGNTIYF
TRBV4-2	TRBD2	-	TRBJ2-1	TGTGCCAGCAGCCAAGAGGTCTCGGGGCTAGCGGTCTCCTACAATGAGCAGTTCTTC	CASSQEVSGLAVSYNEQFF
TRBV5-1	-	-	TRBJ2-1	TGCGCCAGCAGCTCTGGATCGGATGAGCAGTTCTTC	CASSSGSDEQFF
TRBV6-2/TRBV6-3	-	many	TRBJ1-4	TGTGCCAGCAGTGACCTGACGGGCGGTGAAAAACTGTTTTTT	CASSDLTGGEKLFF
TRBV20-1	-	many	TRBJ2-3	TGCAGTGCTAGAGACCCGGAGGGCACAGATACGCAGTATTTT	CSARDPEGTDTQYF
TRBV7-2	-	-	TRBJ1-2	TGTGCCAGCAGCTCCCTGTCGGTCCCCGCTAACTATGGCTACACCTTC	CASSSLSVPANYGYTF
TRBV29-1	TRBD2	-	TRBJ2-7	TGCAGCGTTGTCAGCGGGAGGGCCTTCTACGAGCAGTACTTC	CSVVSGRAFYEQYF
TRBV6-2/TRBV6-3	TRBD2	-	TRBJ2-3	TGTGCCAGCAGTTACCCATTGATCCCGGGGAGGGCTAGCACAGATACGCAGTATTTT	CASSYPLIPGRASTDTQYF
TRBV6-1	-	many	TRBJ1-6	TGTGCCAGCAGTTCGCCGGGTTCGGATTCACCCCTCCACTTT	CASSSPGSDSPLHF
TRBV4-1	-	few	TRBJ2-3	TGCGCCAGCAGCCCTTCTCCAAGTACGCAGTATTTT	CASSPSPSTQYF
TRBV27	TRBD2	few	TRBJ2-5	TGTGCCAGCAGGGGCCGAGGACTAGAGGTAGTGACCCAGTACTTC	CASRGRGLEVVTQYF
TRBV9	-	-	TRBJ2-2	TGTGCCAGCAGCGTATTCGGGAACACAAACACCGGGGAGCTGTTTTTT	CASSVFGNTNTGELFF
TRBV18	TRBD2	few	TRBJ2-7	TGTGCCAGCTCACCACTGGCGGGAGATGTGTACGAGCAGTACTTC	CASSPLAGDVYEQYF
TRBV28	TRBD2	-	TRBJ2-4	TGTGCCAGCACCGGATTTGGGGGGGAGTACTTC	CASTGFGGEYF
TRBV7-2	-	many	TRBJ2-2	TGTGCCAGCAGCTTTAGCGGCCGCACCGGGGAGCTGTTTTTT	CASSFSGRTGELFF
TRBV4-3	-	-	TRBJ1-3	TGCGCCAGCAGCCCGAATGTCAATGGGGACTCTGGAAACACCATATATTTT	CASSPNVNGDSGNTIYF
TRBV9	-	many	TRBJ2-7	TGTGCCAGCAGCGCAAACAGCGAGCCAGGCTACGAGCAGTACTTC	CASSANSEPGYEQYF
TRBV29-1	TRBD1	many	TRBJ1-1	TGCAGCGTGGGAATCGACCAGGGGGGAGTAGCTTTCTTT	CSVGIDQGGVAFF